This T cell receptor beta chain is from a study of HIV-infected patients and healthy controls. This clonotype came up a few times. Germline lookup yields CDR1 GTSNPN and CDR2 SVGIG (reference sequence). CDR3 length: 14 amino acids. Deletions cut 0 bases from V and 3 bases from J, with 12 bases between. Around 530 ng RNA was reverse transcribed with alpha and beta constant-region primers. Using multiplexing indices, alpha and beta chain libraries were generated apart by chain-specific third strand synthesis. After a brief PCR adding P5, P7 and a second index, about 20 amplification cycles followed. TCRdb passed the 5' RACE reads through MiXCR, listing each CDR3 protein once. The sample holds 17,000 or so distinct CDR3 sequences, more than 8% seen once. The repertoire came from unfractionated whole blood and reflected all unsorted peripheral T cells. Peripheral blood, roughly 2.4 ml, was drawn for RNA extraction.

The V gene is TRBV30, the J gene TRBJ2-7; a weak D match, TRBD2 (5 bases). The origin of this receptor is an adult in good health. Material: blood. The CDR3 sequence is CAWSVKGGLYEQYV. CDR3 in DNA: TGTGCCTGGAGTGTGAAAGGCGGACTCTACGAGCAGTACGTC.